The rows below give T cell receptor beta chains drawn from one sample of a study of blood T cell repertoires in COVID-19. Sequenced by immunoSEQ multiplex PCR; TCRdb stores in-frame clones only, minus some. Here the sample spans 150,000 to 180,000 clones, less than 95% being singletons. Sequencing was done on a sample of peripheral blood. All receptors derive from a man in his forties or fifties with acute or convalescent COVID-19. Each CDR3 is given with its conserved first and last residue. Fields, in order: D gene, CDR3 length, V gene, J gene, clone size, CDR3 DNA, CDR3 protein. D genes are given only for firm matches. Rows may omit the clone size; those that give it use once, few, many or a size class.

.,15,TRBV18,TRBJ2-7,once,TGTGCCAGCTCACAAGGGACTCCGGGACCCTACGAGCAGTACTTC,CASSQGTPGPYEQYF
TRBD2,16,TRBV18,TRBJ2-3,.,TGTGCCAGCTCAAGGCCGGGAGGTCTAAGCACAGATACGCAGTATTTT,CASSRPGGLSTDTQYF
TRBD1,14,TRBV6-5,TRBJ1-1,.,TGTGCCAGCAGACGACAGGGCCTGAACACTGAAGCTTTCTTT,CASRRQGLNTEAFF
TRBD2,15,TRBV28,TRBJ2-7,.,TGTGCCAGCACCCCTGGACTAGCGGGTAACTACGAGCAGTACTTC,CASTPGLAGNYEQYF
TRBD1,15,TRBV5-1,TRBJ1-5,once,TGCGCCAGCAGCTTGACAGGGGGCGGCAATCAGCCCCAGCATTTT,CASSLTGGGNQPQHF
.,17,TRBV12-5,TRBJ2-2,.,TGTGCTAGTGGTTTGGTTTCAGACTCAGCGAACACCGGGGAGCTGTTTTTT,CASGLVSDSANTGELFF
.,17,TRBV5-6,TRBJ2-7,.,TGTGCCAGCAGCTTGGCCATGAAGGGGCAGGGAGGATACGAGCAGTACTTC,CASSLAMKGQGGYEQYF
TRBD1,17,TRBV24-1,TRBJ1-1,.,TGTGCCACCAGTGATTCGCAGGGGGTCCCTTTCGCCACTGAAGCTTTCTTT,CATSDSQGVPFATEAFF
TRBD1,14,TRBV6-6,TRBJ1-6,.,TGTGCCAGCAGCAGACAGGGGAGGGATTCACCCCTCCACTTT,CASSRQGRDSPLHF
.,13,TRBV6-2/TRBV6-3,TRBJ1-1,once,TGTGCCAGCAGTCGTCAGGGGAACACTGAAGCTTTCTTT,CASSRQGNTEAFF
.,16,TRBV6-6,TRBJ1-6,.,TGTGCCAGCAGTCACAGGGTTAGCTCCTATAATTCACCCCTCCACTTT,CASSHRVSSYNSPLHF
.,16,TRBV7-3,TRBJ2-2,.,TGTGCCAGCAGCCCACCAGGGCAGGGTCCTTCCGGGGAGCTGTTTTTT,CASSPPGQGPSGELFF
.,16,TRBV3-1/TRBV3-2,TRBJ1-3,.,TGTGCCAGCAGCCAAGAAACAGGGCGCTCTGGAAACACCATATATTTT,CASSQETGRSGNTIYF
TRBD2,16,TRBV10-3,TRBJ2-1,.,TGTGCCATCAGTGATAGGAGCGGGAGAGGGGTAAATGAGCAGTTCTTC,CAISDRSGRGVNEQFF
.,17,TRBV7-6,TRBJ2-3,once,TGTGCCAGCAGCCCCTCAGCAGGGGCTAGAGTCACAGATACGCAGTATTTT,CASSPSAGARVTDTQYF
.,10,TRBV20-1,TRBJ2-1,.,TGCAGTGCTAGTCGGAATGAGCAGTTCTTC,CSASRNEQFF
.,15,TRBV5-6,TRBJ2-1,.,TGTGCCAGCAGCTCTCCCCTCCGGGGCTACAATGAGCAGTTCTTC,CASSSPLRGYNEQFF
.,15,TRBV6-6,TRBJ2-5,.,TGTGCCAGCACCTTAATCGTGGGGCCACAAGAGACCCAGTACTTC,CASTLIVGPQETQYF
TRBD2,16,TRBV4-2,TRBJ2-7,.,TGTGCCAGCAGCCAAACAATAGCGGGAGCGTCCTACGAGCAGTACTTC,CASSQTIAGASYEQYF
TRBD1,14,TRBV14,TRBJ1-1,.,TGTGCCAGCATGCGGACAGGGGACTCTCCTGAAGCTTTCTTT,CASMRTGDSPEAFF
.,16,TRBV19,TRBJ1-2,.,TGTGCCAGTAGTATGGGGCATCGCGGCCGGGTGTATGGCTACACCTTC,CASSMGHRGRVYGYTF
TRBD2,14,TRBV6-5,TRBJ2-1,.,TGTGCCAGCAGTCGACTAGCGGGAGGTAGTGAGCAGTTCTTC,CASSRLAGGSEQFF
TRBD1,16,TRBV11-2,TRBJ1-1,.,TGTGCCAGCAGCCTGACAGGGGGGCAGGGGAACACTGAAGCTTTCTTT,CASSLTGGQGNTEAFF
.,14,TRBV3-1/TRBV3-2,TRBJ2-7,.,TGTGCCAGCAGCCTAAAATCCAGGCCCGGCGAGCAGTACTTC,CASSLKSRPGEQYF
.,15,TRBV24-1,TRBJ1-5,.,TGTGCCACCAGTGACCCGGACGCCTTGGGGGGTTCCCAGCATTTT,CATSDPDALGGSQHF
.,15,TRBV11-1,TRBJ1-1,.,TGTGCCAGCAGCTTTGGATCGCAGGGAAAGATTGAAGCTTTCTTT,CASSFGSQGKIEAFF
.,15,TRBV5-8,TRBJ2-7,.,TGTGCCAGCAGCTTGCTAGACAGCTTTACCTACGAGCAGTACTTC,CASSLLDSFTYEQYF
TRBD1,15,TRBV7-9,TRBJ1-4,once,TGTGCCAGCAGCTTACCGACAGGGGGGAGTGAAAAACTGTTTTTT,CASSLPTGGSEKLFF
TRBD1,15,TRBV2,TRBJ2-7,.,TGTGCCAGCACACACAGGGGAAGGGACTCCTACGAGCAGTACTTC,CASTHRGRDSYEQYF
.,13,TRBV6-5,TRBJ1-1,few,TGTGCCAGCAGGCGCGGACTCTACACTGAAGCTTTCTTT,CASRRGLYTEAFF
.,14,TRBV6-5,TRBJ1-2,.,TGTGCCAGTTCTATATTGGGGGCAGACTATGGCTACACCTTC,CASSILGADYGYTF
TRBD2,16,TRBV2,TRBJ2-7,.,TGTGCCAGGGAGATCGCTGGGACTAGCGGGACCTACGAGCAGTACTTC,CAREIAGTSGTYEQYF
TRBD1,16,TRBV6-1,TRBJ2-5,.,TGTGCCAGCAGTGAAACCAGGACAGGGGGCTTAGAGACCCAGTACTTC,CASSETRTGGLETQYF
TRBD2,14,TRBV4-3,TRBJ2-1,.,TGCGCCAGCAGCGCTAGCGGGGTTTACAATGAGCAGTTCTTC,CASSASGVYNEQFF
.,16,TRBV15,TRBJ2-3,.,TGTGCCACCAGTAGGGGGGGGCGGGAGCTCGCAGATACGCAGTATTTT,CATSRGGRELADTQYF
TRBD1,16,TRBV6-2/TRBV6-3,TRBJ1-5,.,TGTGCCAGCAGTCCAGACAGGGCCCGAAGCAATCAGCCCCAGCATTTT,CASSPDRARSNQPQHF
.,12,TRBV28,TRBJ2-5,.,TGTGCCAGCAGCCTCACATGGGAGACCCAGTACTTC,CASSLTWETQYF
.,13,TRBV4-3,TRBJ2-3,.,TGCGCCAGCAGCCAGGAGGGACTGACAACGCAGTATTTT,CASSQEGLTTQYF
TRBD2,15,TRBV6-4,TRBJ2-3,.,TGTGCCAGCAGTGACCCGAGACTAGCCGCTGGTACGCAGTATTTT,CASSDPRLAAGTQYF
.,15,TRBV10-3,TRBJ2-7,.,TGTGCCACCCGGGGAAGGGGGATCGCGGGCCACGAGCAGTACTTC,CATRGRGIAGHEQYF
TRBD2,13,TRBV19,TRBJ2-1,once,TGTGCCAGTGCGAGCGGGAGCGACAATGAGCAGTTCTTC,CASASGSDNEQFF
TRBD2,15,TRBV30,TRBJ2-2,.,TGTGCCTGGAGGCCTCTAGCGGTGAACACCGGGGAGCTGTTTTTT,CAWRPLAVNTGELFF
.,16,TRBV28,TRBJ2-2,.,TGTGCCAGCAGTTTTTTTGCGGGAATATCGGGTGGGGAGCTGTTTTTT,CASSFFAGISGGELFF
.,13,TRBV19,TRBJ2-1,once,TGTGCCAGTAATGTAGCGGTAGGGAATGAGCAGTTCTTC,CASNVAVGNEQFF
TRBD1,16,TRBV25-1,TRBJ2-2,.,TGTGCCAGCAGTGAATATTGGACAGGACGCCTCGGGGAGCTGTTTTTT,CASSEYWTGRLGELFF
.,10,TRBV21-1,TRBJ2-1,.,TGTGCCAGCAGCAACCGAATCGAGATCTTC,CASSNRIEIF
TRBD1,13,TRBV30,TRBJ1-2,.,TGTGCCTGGTGGGGACAGGGGGATATCGGCTACACCTTC,CAWWGQGDIGYTF
.,13,TRBV6-2/TRBV6-3,TRBJ2-2,.,TGTGCCAGCAGTTCCAGGATAGCCGGGGAGCTGTTTTTT,CASSSRIAGELFF
TRBD2,13,TRBV6-5,TRBJ2-5,.,TGTGCCGGGACTAGCGGGGGCCAAGAGACCCAGTACTTC,CAGTSGGQETQYF
.,12,TRBV3-1/TRBV3-2,TRBJ2-5,.,TGTGCCAGCGGTAGCCGCGGGGAGACCCAGTACTTC,CASGSRGETQYF
.,16,TRBV27,TRBJ2-1,.,TGTGCCAGCAGCTTATCCTGGGGGCAGGAGCTGTCCGAGCAGTTCTTC,CASSLSWGQELSEQFF
.,15,TRBV28,TRBJ1-3,.,TGTGCCAGCATGCTCCGGACAGCCTCTGGAAACACCATATATTTT,CASMLRTASGNTIYF